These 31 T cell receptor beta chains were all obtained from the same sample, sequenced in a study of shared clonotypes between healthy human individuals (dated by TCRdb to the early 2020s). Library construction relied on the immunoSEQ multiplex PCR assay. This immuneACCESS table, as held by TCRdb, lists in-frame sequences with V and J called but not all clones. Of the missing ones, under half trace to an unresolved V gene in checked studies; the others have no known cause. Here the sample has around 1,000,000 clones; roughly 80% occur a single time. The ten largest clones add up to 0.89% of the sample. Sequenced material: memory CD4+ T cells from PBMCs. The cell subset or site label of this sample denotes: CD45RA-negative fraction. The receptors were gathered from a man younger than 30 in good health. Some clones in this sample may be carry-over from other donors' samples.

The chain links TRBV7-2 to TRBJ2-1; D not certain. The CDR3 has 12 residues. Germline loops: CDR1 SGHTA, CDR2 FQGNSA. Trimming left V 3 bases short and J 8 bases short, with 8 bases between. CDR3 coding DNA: TGTGCCAGCAGCTTTTCGTCTGATGAGCAGTTCTTC. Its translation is CASSFSSDEQFF. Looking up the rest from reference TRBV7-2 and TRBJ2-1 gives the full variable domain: GAGVSQSPSNKVTEKGKDVELRCDPISGHTALYWYRQSLGQGLEFLIYFQGNSAPDKSGLPSDRFSAERTGGSVSTLTIQRTQQEDSAVYLCASSFSSDEQFFGPGTRLTVL.

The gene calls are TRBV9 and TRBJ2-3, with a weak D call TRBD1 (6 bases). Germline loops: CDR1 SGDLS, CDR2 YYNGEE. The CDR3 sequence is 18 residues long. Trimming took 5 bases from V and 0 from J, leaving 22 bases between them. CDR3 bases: TGTGCCAGCAGTGGCAGGGGCTCAGGCTACCTTAGCACAGATACGCAGTATTTT. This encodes CASSGRGSGYLSTDTQYF.

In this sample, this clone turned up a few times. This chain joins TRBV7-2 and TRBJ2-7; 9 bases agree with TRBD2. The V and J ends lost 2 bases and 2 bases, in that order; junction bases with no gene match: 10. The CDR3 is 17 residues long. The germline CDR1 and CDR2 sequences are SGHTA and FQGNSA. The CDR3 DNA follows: TGTGCCAGCAGCTTATTTGTAGTGGCTAGCGGGGCCTACGAGCAGTACTTC. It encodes CASSLFVVASGAYEQYF.

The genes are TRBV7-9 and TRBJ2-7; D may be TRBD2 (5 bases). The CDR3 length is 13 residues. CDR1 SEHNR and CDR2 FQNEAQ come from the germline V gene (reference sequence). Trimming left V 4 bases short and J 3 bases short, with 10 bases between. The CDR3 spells CASSYGVLYEQYF. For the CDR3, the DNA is TGTGCCAGCAGCTACGGGGTTCTCTACGAGCAGTACTTC. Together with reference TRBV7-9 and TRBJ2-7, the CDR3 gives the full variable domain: DTGVSQNPRHKITKRGQNVTFRCDPISEHNRLYWYRQTLGQGPEFLTYFQNEAQLEKSRLLSDRFSAERPKGSFSTLEIQRTEQGDSAMYLCASSYGVLYEQYFGPGTRLTVT.

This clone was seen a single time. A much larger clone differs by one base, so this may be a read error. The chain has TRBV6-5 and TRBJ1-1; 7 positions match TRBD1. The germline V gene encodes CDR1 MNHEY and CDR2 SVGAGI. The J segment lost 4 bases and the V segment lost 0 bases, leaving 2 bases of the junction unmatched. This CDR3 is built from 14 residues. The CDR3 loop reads CASSYSTGTTEAFF. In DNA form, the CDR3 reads TGTGCCAGCAGTTACTCGACAGGGACCACTGAAGCTTTCTTT.

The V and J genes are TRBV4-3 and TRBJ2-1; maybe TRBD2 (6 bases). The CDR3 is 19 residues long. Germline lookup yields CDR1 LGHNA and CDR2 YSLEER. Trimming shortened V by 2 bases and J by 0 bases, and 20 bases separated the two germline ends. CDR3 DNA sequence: TGCGCCAGCAGCCAACATACCCCCGGGGGAACGCTCTCCTACAATGAGCAGTTCTTC. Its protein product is CASSQHTPGGTLSYNEQFF.

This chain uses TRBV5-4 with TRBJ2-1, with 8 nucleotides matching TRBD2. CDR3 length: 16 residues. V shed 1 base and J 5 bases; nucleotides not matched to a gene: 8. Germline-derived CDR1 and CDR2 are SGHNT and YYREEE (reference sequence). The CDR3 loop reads CASSLSGGRPNNEQFF. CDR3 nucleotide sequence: TGTGCCAGCAGCTTGTCTGGCGGGAGGCCTAACAATGAGCAGTTCTTC.

CDR3 sequence: CASTPLAGAYNEQFF. CDR3 nucleotide sequence: TGTGCCAGCACCCCACTAGCGGGCGCTTACAATGAGCAGTTCTTC. This rearrangement joins TRBV5-5 to TRBJ2-1, with 9 bases that match TRBD2. V lost 6 bases, J lost 4 bases, and 8 bases stayed unmatched. The germline V gene has CDR1 SGHKS and CDR2 YYEKEE (reference sequence). The CDR3 loop spans 15 amino acids.

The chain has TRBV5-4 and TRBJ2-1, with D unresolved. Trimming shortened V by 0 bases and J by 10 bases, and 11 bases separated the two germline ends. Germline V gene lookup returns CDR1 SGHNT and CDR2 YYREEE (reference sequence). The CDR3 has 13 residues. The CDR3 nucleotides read TGTGCCAGCAGCTTGGCCTCAGGCGACGAGCAGTTCTTC. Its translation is CASSLASGDEQFF.

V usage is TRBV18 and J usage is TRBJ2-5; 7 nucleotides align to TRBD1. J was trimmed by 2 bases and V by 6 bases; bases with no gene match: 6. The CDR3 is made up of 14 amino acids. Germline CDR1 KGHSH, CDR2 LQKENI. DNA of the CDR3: TGTGCCAGCTCCCGACCGGGACAGCAAGAGACCCAGTACTTC. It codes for CASSRPGQQETQYF.

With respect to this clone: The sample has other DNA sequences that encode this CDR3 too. CDR3 in DNA: TGCGCCAGCAGCCAAGAACGCGGCTCCTACGAGCAGTACTTC. This gives the protein CASSQERGSYEQYF. This chain links TRBV4-3 with TRBJ2-7; no clear D. Trimming removed 0 bases at V and 0 bases at J, with 6 bases between. The CDR3 contains 14 residues. The V gene's germline CDR1 is LGHNA and CDR2 YSLEER.

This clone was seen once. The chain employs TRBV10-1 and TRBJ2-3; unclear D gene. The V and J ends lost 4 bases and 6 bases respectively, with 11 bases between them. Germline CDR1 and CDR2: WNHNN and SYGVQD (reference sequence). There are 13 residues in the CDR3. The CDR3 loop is CASSVSHRDTQYF. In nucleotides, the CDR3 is TGCGCCAGCAGTGTAAGTCACCGGGATACGCAGTATTTT.

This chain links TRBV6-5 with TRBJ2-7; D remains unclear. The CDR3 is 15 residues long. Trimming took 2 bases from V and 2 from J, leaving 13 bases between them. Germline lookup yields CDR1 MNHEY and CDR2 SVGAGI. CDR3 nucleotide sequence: TGTGCCAGCAGTTACCCCGGTAGGCCGCCCTACGAGCAGTACTTC. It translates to CASSYPGRPPYEQYF.

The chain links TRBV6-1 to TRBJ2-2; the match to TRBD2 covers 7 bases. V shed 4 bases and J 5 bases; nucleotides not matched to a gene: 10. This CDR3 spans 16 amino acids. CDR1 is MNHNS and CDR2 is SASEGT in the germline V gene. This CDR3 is CASSGLRGRATGELFF. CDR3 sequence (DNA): TGTGCCAGCAGTGGCCTTCGGGGGAGGGCTACCGGGGAGCTGTTTTTT.

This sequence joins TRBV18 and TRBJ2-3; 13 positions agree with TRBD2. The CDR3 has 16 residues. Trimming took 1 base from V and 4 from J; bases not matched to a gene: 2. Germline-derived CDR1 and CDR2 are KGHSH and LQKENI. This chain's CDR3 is CASSPQGLAGPDTQYF. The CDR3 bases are TGTGCCAGCTCACCACAGGGACTAGCGGGACCAGATACGCAGTATTTT.

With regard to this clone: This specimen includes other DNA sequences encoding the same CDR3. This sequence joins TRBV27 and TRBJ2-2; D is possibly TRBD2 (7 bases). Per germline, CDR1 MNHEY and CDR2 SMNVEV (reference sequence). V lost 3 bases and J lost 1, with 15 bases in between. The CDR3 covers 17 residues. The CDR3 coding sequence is TGTGCCAGCAGTTTTCGAGGGGGAGGGGTGAACACCGGGGAGCTGTTTTTT. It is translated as CASSFRGGGVNTGELFF.

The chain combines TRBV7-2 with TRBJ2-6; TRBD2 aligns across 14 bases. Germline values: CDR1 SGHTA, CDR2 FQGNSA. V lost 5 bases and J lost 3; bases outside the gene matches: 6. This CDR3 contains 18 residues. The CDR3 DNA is TGTGCCAGCAGCCCGGGACTAGCGGGAGTAGGTGGGGCCAACGTCCTGACTTTC. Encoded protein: CASSPGLAGVGGANVLTF. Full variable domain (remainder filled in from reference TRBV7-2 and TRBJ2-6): GAGVSQSPSNKVTEKGKDVELRCDPISGHTALYWYRQSLGQGLEFLIYFQGNSAPDKSGLPSDRFSAERTGGSVSTLTIQRTQQEDSAVYLCASSPGLAGVGGANVLTFGAGSRLTVL.

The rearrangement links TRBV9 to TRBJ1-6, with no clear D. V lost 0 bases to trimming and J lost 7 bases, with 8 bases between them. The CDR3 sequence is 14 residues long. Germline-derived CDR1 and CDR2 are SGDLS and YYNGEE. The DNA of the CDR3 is TGTGCCAGCAGCGTAGGGACCGCGAATTCACCCCTCCACTTT. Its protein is CASSVGTANSPLHF.

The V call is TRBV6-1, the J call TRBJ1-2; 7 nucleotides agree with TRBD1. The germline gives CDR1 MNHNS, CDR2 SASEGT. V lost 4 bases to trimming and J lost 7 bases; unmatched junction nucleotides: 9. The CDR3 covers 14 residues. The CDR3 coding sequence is TGTGCCAGCAGTGTAGGACAGGAAGGACGTGGCTACACCTTC. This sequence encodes CASSVGQEGRGYTF.

CDR3 amino acids: CASSLAGSSSGNTIYF. CDR3 coding DNA: TGTGCCAGCAGCTTAGCCGGGTCCAGCTCTGGAAACACCATATATTTT. The chain is built from TRBV7-2 and TRBJ1-3; D not certain. CDR3 size: 16 residues. Germline lookup yields CDR1 SGHTA and CDR2 FQGNSA. Deletions cut 0 bases from V and 0 bases from J, with 9 bases between.

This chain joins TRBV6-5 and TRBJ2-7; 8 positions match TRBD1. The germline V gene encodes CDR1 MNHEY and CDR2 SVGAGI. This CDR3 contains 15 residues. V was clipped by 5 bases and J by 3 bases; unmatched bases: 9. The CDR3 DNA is TGTGCCAGCAGTCAACCGGGACAGGCGTACTACGAGCAGTACTTC. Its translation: CASSQPGQAYYEQYF.

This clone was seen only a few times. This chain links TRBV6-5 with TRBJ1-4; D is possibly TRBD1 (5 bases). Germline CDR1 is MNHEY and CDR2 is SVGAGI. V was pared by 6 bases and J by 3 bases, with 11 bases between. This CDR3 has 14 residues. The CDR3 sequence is CASRRTSPNEKLFF. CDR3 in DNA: TGTGCCAGCAGACGGACATCTCCTAATGAAAAACTGTTTTTT.

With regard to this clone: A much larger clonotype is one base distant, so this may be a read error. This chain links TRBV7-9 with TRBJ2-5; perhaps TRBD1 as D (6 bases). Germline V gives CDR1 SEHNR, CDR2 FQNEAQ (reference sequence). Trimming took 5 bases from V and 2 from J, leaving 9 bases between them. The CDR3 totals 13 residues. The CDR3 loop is CASSRGQQETQYF. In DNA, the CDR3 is TGTGCCAGCAGCCGGGGACAACAAGAGACCCAGTACTTC.

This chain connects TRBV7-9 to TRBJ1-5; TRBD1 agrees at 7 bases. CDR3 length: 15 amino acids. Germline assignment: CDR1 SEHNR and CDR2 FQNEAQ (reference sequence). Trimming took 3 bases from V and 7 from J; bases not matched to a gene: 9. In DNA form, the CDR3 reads TGTGCCAGCAGCTTGGGTCAGGGGGGTACGCAGCCCCAGCATTTT. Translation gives CASSLGQGGTQPQHF.

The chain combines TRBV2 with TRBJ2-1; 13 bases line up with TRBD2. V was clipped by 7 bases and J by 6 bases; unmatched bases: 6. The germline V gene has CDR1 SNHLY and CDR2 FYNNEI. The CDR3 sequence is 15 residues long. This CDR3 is CASMWGLAGRNEQFF. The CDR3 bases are TGTGCCAGCATGTGGGGACTAGCGGGACGCAATGAGCAGTTCTTC. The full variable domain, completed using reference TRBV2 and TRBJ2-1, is EPEVTQTPSHQVTQMGQEVILRCVPISNHLYFYWYRQILGQKVEFLVSFYNNEISEKSEIFDDQFSVERPDGSNFTLKIRSTKLEDSAMYFCASMWGLAGRNEQFFGPGTRLTVL.

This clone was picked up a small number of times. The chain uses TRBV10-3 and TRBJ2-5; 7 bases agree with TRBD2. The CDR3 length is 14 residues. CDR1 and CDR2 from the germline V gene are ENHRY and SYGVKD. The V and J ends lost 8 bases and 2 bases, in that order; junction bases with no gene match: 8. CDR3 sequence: CAIDPRGNQETQYF. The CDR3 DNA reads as TGTGCCATCGACCCGCGGGGGAATCAAGAGACCCAGTACTTC.

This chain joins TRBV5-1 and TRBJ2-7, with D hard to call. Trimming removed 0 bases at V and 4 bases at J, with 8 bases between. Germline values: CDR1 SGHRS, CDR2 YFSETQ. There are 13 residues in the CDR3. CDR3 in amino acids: CASSLDGQYEQYF. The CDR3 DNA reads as TGCGCCAGCAGCTTGGACGGCCAATACGAGCAGTACTTC.

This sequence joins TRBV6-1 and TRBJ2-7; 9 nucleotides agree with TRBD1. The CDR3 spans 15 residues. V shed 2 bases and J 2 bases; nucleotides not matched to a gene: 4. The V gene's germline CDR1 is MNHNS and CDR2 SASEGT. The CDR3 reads CASSERGTGPYEQYF. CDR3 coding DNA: TGTGCCAGCAGTGAACGAGGGACAGGGCCCTACGAGCAGTACTTC.

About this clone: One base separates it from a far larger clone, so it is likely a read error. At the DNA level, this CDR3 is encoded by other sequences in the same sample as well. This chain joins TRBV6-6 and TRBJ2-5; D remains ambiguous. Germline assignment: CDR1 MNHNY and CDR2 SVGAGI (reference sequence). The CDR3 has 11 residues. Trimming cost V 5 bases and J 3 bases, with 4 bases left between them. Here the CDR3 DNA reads TGTGCCAGCAGTCTCGAAGAGACCCAGTACTTC. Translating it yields CASSLEETQYF.

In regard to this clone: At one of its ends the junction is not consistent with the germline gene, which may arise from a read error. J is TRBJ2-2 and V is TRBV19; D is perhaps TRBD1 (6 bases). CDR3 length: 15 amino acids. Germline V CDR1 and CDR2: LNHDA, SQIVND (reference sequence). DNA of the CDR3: TGTGCCAGTAAAATACAGGGTGCCGACACCGGGGAGCCGTTTTTT. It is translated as CASKIQGADTGEPFF.

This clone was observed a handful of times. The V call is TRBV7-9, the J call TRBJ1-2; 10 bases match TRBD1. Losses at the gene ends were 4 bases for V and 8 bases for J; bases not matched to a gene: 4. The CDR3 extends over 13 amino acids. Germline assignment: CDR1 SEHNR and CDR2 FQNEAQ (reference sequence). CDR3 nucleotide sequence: TGTGCCAGCAGCTCTGGACAGGGGGTCGGCTACACCTTC. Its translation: CASSSGQGVGYTF.